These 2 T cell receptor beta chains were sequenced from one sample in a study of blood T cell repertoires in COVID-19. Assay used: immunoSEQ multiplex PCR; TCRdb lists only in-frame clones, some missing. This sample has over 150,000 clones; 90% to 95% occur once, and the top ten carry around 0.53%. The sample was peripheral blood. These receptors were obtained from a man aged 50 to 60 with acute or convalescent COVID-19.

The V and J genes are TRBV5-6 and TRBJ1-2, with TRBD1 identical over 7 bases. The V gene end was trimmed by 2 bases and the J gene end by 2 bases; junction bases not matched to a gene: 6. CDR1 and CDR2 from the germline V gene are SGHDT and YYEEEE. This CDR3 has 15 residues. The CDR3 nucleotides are TGTGCCAGCAGCTTAGGACAGGCGTTAAACTATGGCTACACCTTC. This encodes CASSLGQALNYGYTF.

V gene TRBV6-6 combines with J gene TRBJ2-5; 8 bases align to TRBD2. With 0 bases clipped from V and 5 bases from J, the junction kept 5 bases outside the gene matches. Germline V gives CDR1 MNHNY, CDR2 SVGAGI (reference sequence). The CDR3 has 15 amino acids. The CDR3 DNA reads TGTGCCAGCAGTTACTCGCGGTCTAGCGGGGAGACCCAGTACTTC. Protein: CASSYSRSSGETQYF.